A selection of T cell receptor beta chains follows, all from one sample in a study of T cells after posttransplantation cyclophosphamide. Assay: immunoSEQ multiplex PCR; the TCRdb copy retains only in-frame clones and omits some. The table shows approximately 32,000 clones, with 70% to 90% occurring only once. Sequencing used PBMCs. Receptors were obtained from a woman in her thirties or forties with a blood cancer, CMV-positive, and with a related stem cell donor. Each CDR3 is given with its conserved first and last residue. D genes are given only for firm matches. Part of the rows lack a size; the others show once, few, many or a class for expanded clones.

clone_size: medium-sized; d_call: -; v_call: TRBV5-5; j_call: TRBJ2-6; cdr3_nt: TGTGCCAGCAGCCCGATGACAGACCAACTTCTGGGTGCCAACGTCCTGACTTTC; cdr3_aa: CASSPMTDQLLGANVLTF
clone_size: -; d_call: -; v_call: TRBV6-5; j_call: TRBJ2-7; cdr3_nt: TGTGCCAGCAGGGGCAGGGGGGCCGGCTACGAGCAGTACTTC; cdr3_aa: CASRGRGAGYEQYF
clone_size: -; d_call: TRBD1; v_call: TRBV5-1; j_call: TRBJ1-6; cdr3_nt: TGCGCCAGCAGAACTACGGGACAGGGGGCCGGTTCACCCCTCCACTTT; cdr3_aa: CASRTTGQGAGSPLHF
clone_size: -; d_call: -; v_call: TRBV6-6; j_call: TRBJ1-2; cdr3_nt: TGTGCCAGCAGTTACGGCTACAGGGAAGAGAGCGGCTACACCTTC; cdr3_aa: CASSYGYREESGYTF
clone_size: few; d_call: TRBD2; v_call: TRBV29-1; j_call: TRBJ2-1; cdr3_nt: TGCAGCGTCGAAGGGACTAGCGGGGCCTGGAGCTCCTACAATGAGCAGTTCTTC; cdr3_aa: CSVEGTSGAWSSYNEQFF
clone_size: -; d_call: TRBD1; v_call: TRBV5-4; j_call: TRBJ2-2; cdr3_nt: TGTGCCAGCAGCTTGGGACAGGGTATGGGCACCGGGGAGCTGTTTTTT; cdr3_aa: CASSLGQGMGTGELFF
clone_size: -; d_call: TRBD2; v_call: TRBV15; j_call: TRBJ2-1; cdr3_nt: TGTGCCACCAGCAGAGCCTTGGGACTAGATGAGCAGTTCTTC; cdr3_aa: CATSRALGLDEQFF
clone_size: -; d_call: -; v_call: TRBV4-3; j_call: TRBJ2-1; cdr3_nt: TGCGCCAGCAGCCAACTTGCGGAGGGGGCCCATGAGCAGTTCTTC; cdr3_aa: CASSQLAEGAHEQFF
clone_size: -; d_call: TRBD2; v_call: TRBV11-2; j_call: TRBJ2-3; cdr3_nt: TGTGCCAGCACCTTAAGCGGGGGGGACGCGGATACGCAGTATTTT; cdr3_aa: CASTLSGGDADTQYF
clone_size: -; d_call: TRBD1; v_call: TRBV29-1; j_call: TRBJ2-3; cdr3_nt: TGCAGCGCCCCGGGACAGGGAAGTTTGGATACGCAGTATTTT; cdr3_aa: CSAPGQGSLDTQYF
clone_size: -; d_call: -; v_call: TRBV21-1; j_call: TRBJ1-5; cdr3_nt: TGTGCCAGCAGCCCACCTGGGAGGACCCCAGGGCCCCAGCATTTT; cdr3_aa: CASSPPGRTPGPQHF
clone_size: -; d_call: -; v_call: TRBV7-8; j_call: TRBJ1-4; cdr3_nt: TGTGCCAGCAGCAACCGGAATGAAAAACTGTTTTTT; cdr3_aa: CASSNRNEKLFF
clone_size: -; d_call: -; v_call: TRBV4-1; j_call: TRBJ2-7; cdr3_nt: TGCGCCAGCAGCCAAGTTCTAATCACAGGGCCCATCTACGAGCAGTACTTC; cdr3_aa: CASSQVLITGPIYEQYF
clone_size: -; d_call: -; v_call: TRBV7-8; j_call: TRBJ2-7; cdr3_nt: TGTGCCAGCAGCTTAGCGGAACAGCTAAGCTCCTACGAGCAGTACTTC; cdr3_aa: CASSLAEQLSSYEQYF
clone_size: -; d_call: -; v_call: TRBV7-2; j_call: TRBJ1-2; cdr3_nt: TGTGCCAGCGACTCCGGGCAGGGCGCCTATGGCCACACCTTC; cdr3_aa: CASDSGQGAYGHTF
clone_size: -; d_call: -; v_call: TRBV5-1; j_call: TRBJ2-2; cdr3_nt: TGCGCCAGCAGCTTGCCCGGGACACCTCACACCGGGGAGCTGTTTTTT; cdr3_aa: CASSLPGTPHTGELFF
clone_size: -; d_call: TRBD1; v_call: TRBV5-6; j_call: TRBJ2-6; cdr3_nt: TGTGCCAGCAGCCAGGGGGCTGGGGCCAACGTCCTGACTTTC; cdr3_aa: CASSQGAGANVLTF
clone_size: -; d_call: -; v_call: TRBV19; j_call: TRBJ2-3; cdr3_nt: TGTGCCAGCAGAGGCTGGGGCTCCACAGATACGCAGTATTTT; cdr3_aa: CASRGWGSTDTQYF
clone_size: few; d_call: -; v_call: TRBV2; j_call: TRBJ1-1; cdr3_nt: TGTGCCAGCAGGGACAGATTGAACACTGAAGCTTTCTTT; cdr3_aa: CASRDRLNTEAFF
clone_size: -; d_call: TRBD1; v_call: TRBV5-1; j_call: TRBJ2-1; cdr3_nt: TGCGCCAGCAGCCTCACTTCCAGCGGGACAGGGGGCAATGAGCAGTTCTTC; cdr3_aa: CASSLTSSGTGGNEQFF
clone_size: -; d_call: -; v_call: TRBV4-1; j_call: TRBJ2-3; cdr3_nt: TGCGCCAGCAGTCAGTCTGGACTCACAGATACGCAGTATTTT; cdr3_aa: CASSQSGLTDTQYF
clone_size: -; d_call: -; v_call: TRBV7-6; j_call: TRBJ2-2; cdr3_nt: TGTGCCAGCAGCTTAATTACAATCGGGGAGCTGTTTTTT; cdr3_aa: CASSLITIGELFF
clone_size: -; d_call: -; v_call: TRBV25-1; j_call: TRBJ2-7; cdr3_nt: TGTGCCAGCAATGGGGGCAGGGGTCCCTCCTACGAGCAGTACTTC; cdr3_aa: CASNGGRGPSYEQYF
clone_size: -; d_call: -; v_call: TRBV5-1; j_call: TRBJ1-3; cdr3_nt: TGCGCCAGCAGCTTAGGACAGCCGCGAAACACCATATATTTT; cdr3_aa: CASSLGQPRNTIYF
clone_size: -; d_call: TRBD1; v_call: TRBV4-1; j_call: TRBJ2-5; cdr3_nt: TGCGCCAGCAGCCAGCGTACGACAGGGGGCGGGGGAGAGACCCAGTACTTC; cdr3_aa: CASSQRTTGGGGETQYF
clone_size: -; d_call: -; v_call: TRBV4-1; j_call: TRBJ2-7; cdr3_nt: TGCGCCAGCAGCCAACCGGGCTCCTACGAGCAGTACTTC; cdr3_aa: CASSQPGSYEQYF
clone_size: -; d_call: TRBD1; v_call: TRBV5-1; j_call: TRBJ2-5; cdr3_nt: TGCGCCAGCAGCTTTGTAAGTTCGGACAGGGGAGGCGAGACCCAGTACTTC; cdr3_aa: CASSFVSSDRGGETQYF
clone_size: -; d_call: -; v_call: TRBV18; j_call: TRBJ1-5; cdr3_nt: TGTGCCAGCTCACCACCCGGCAATCAGCCCCAGCATTTT; cdr3_aa: CASSPPGNQPQHF
clone_size: -; d_call: -; v_call: TRBV15; j_call: TRBJ1-5; cdr3_nt: TGTGCCACCAGCAGAGAAAAGGGGTTGCAGCCCCAGCATTTT; cdr3_aa: CATSREKGLQPQHF
clone_size: once; d_call: -; v_call: TRBV19; j_call: TRBJ2-7; cdr3_nt: TGTGCCAGTAGACGGACTTTCCCGACCTACGAGCAGTACTTC; cdr3_aa: CASRRTFPTYEQYF
clone_size: -; d_call: -; v_call: TRBV29-1; j_call: TRBJ1-2; cdr3_nt: TGCAGCGTTGAAGGCACCCTGCAGGGCTACACCTTC; cdr3_aa: CSVEGTLQGYTF
clone_size: -; d_call: -; v_call: TRBV4-1; j_call: TRBJ2-2; cdr3_nt: TGCGCCAGCAGCCGAACCGGGACAACGAACACCGGGGAGCTGTTTTTT; cdr3_aa: CASSRTGTTNTGELFF